This T cell receptor (beta chain) was sequenced in a study of blood T cell repertoires in COVID-19. Study overall: Samples came from the United States, Italy and Spain, spanning acute and convalescent COVID-19. T cells, B-cell-depleted T cells, or PBMCs supplied cDNA or gDNA.

Per the original methods: Amplification from reference gene primers served as the basis for estimated nucleated cell counts. Produced via immunoSEQ multiplex PCR; TCRdb's table is partial and in-frame only. V, J and clone size are taken as reported in that table, and D and trimming were inferred from the DNA itself. This sample has about 280,000 clones, with roughly 90% found just once. The junction had 12 bases not matched to a gene; V was cut back by 7 bases and J by 8 bases. Germline CDR1 reads KGHDR; CDR2 reads SFDVKD. This CDR3 spans 14 amino acids. Source material: peripheral blood. The receptor comes from a man between 18 and 35 years old with active or convalescent COVID-19. V is TRBV24-1 and J is TRBJ1-2; 7 bases align to TRBD1. CDR3 sequence (DNA): TGTGCCACCAGAGGGGGCTCGGGGGAATACGGCTACACCTTC. Its protein product is CATRGGSGEYGYTF.